Here is one TCR beta chain with its context. The data stem from a study of blood T cell repertoires in COVID-19. The germline CDR1 and CDR2 sequences are SGHAT and FQNNGV. This CDR3 has 16 amino acids. With V trimmed by 4 bases and J by 0 bases, 8 bases remained unmatched. Study processing details: Nucleated cell number was recorded as an estimate derived from reference gene primer amplification. Profiling relied on immunoSEQ multiplex PCR, and the TCRdb table lists in-frame clones only, not all of them. V, J and clone size were drawn from that table, and D and trimming were deduced from the DNA. The sample holds about 190,000 clones, roughly nine tenths seen once.

V and J are TRBV11-2 and TRBJ1-2; 7 nucleotides match TRBD1. The TCR sequence derives from a woman aged 40 to 55 in a cohort exposed to, infected with or recovered from COVID-19 (not recorded which). Sequencing was carried out using PBMCs or T cells enriched from blood (not recorded which). The CDR3 coding sequence is TGTGCCAGCAGCTCTACAGGGGTAGCGGCTAACTATGGCTACACCTTC. Amino acids: CASSSTGVAANYGYTF.